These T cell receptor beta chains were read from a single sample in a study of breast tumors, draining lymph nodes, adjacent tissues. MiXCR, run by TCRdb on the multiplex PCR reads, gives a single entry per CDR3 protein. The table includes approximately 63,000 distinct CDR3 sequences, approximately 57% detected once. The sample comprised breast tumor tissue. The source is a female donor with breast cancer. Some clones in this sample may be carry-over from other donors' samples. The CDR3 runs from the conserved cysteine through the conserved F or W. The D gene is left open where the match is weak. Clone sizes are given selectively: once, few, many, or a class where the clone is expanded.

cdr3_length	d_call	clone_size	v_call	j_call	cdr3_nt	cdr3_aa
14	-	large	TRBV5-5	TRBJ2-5	TGTGCCAGCACCCAGTACAGAGTTCAAGAGACCCAGTACTTC	CASTQYRVQETQYF
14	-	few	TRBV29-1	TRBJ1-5	TGCAGCGTTACCGGGACCGAGTCCAATCAGCCCCAGCATTTT	CSVTGTESNQPQHF
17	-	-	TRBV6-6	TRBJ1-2	TGTGCCAGCAGCCCAGCTGCCCGCACAGATACGCAGTATGGCTACACCTTC	CASSPAARTDTQYGYTF
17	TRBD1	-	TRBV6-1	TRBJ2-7	TGTGCCAGCAGTTACACTACTCGACAGGGGGCAAGGTACGAGCAGTACTTC	CASSYTTRQGARYEQYF
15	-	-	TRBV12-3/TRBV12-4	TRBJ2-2	TGTGCCAGCAGTTTGGGTAGGACTTACACCGGGGAGCTGTTTTTT	CASSLGRTYTGELFF
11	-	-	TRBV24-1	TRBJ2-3	TGTGCCGTGGGCCCCACAGATACGCAGTATTTT	CAVGPTDTQYF
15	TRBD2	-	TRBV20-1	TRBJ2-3	TGCAGTGCTAGGCCTAGCGGGGGGCCTAGAGATACGCAGTATTTT	CSARPSGGPRDTQYF
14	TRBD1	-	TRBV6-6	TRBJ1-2	TGTGCCAGCAGTCGACCGGGACAGGGTAAAAGCTACACCTTC	CASSRPGQGKSYTF
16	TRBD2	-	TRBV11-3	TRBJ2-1	TGTGCCAGCAGCTTAGGGGGGACTAGCGGGAGCGATGAGCAGTTCTTC	CASSLGGTSGSDEQFF
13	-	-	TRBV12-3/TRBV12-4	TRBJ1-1	TGTGCCAGCAGTTTAGGTCATTCGAGCGGGGCTTCCTTT	CASSLGHSSGASF
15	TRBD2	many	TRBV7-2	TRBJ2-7	TGTGCCAGCAGCTTCATGGGACTAGCGAACTACGAGCAGTACTTC	CASSFMGLANYEQYF
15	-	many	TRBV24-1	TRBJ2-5	TGTGCCACCAGTGAGACAGGGAGGGTCCAAGAGACCCAGTACTTC	CATSETGRVQETQYF
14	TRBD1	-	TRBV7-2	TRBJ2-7	TGTGCCAGCAGCCCTCAGACAGGGGGTTTCGAGCAGTACTTC	CASSPQTGGFEQYF
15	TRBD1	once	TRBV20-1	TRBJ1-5	TGCAGTGCTAGACCGGGACAGCTCTGCGGTCAGCCCCAGCATTTT	CSARPGQLCGQPQHF
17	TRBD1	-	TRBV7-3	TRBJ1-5	TGTGCCAGCAGCTTAACGGGGGGACAGGCGATTAATCAGCCCCAGCATTTT	CASSLTGGQAINQPQHF
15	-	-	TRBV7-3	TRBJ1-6	TGTGCCAGCAGCTTAACCAGACACTCTGATTCACCCCTCCACTTT	CASSLTRHSDSPLHF
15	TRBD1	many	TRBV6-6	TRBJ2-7	TGTGCCAGCAGTTACGCCGGGACAGCTCTCTACGAGCAGTACTTC	CASSYAGTALYEQYF
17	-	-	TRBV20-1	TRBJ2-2	TGCAGTGCTAGGAAGGCAGGGATGTCTGGAAACACCGGGGAGCTGTTTTTT	CSARKAGMSGNTGELFF
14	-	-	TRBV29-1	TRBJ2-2	TGCAGCGTTGACCCTCGGGGGCTTGGCGGGGAGCTGTTTTTT	CSVDPRGLGGELFF
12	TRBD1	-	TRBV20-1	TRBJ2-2	TGCAGTGCTCTCGGGACAGGGGGGGAGCTGTTTTTT	CSALGTGGELFF
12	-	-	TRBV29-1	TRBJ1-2	TGCAGCGTTGGGGACGGCGACTATGGCTACACCTTC	CSVGDGDYGYTF
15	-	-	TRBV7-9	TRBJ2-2	TGTGCCAGCAGCTTAGCGGGCAGGGTAAGCGGGGAGCTGTTTTTT	CASSLAGRVSGELFF
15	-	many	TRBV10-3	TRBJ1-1	TGTGCCATCAGTGACCCCGGACACGAGAACACTGAAGCTTTCTTT	CAISDPGHENTEAFF
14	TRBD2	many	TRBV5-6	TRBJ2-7	TGTGCCAGCAGCTCAAGCGGGAGCTCCTACGAGCAGTACTTC	CASSSSGSSYEQYF
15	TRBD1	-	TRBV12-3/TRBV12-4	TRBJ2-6	TGTGCCAGCAGTTCCAGGGGGACTGGGGCCAACGTCCTGACTTTC	CASSSRGTGANVLTF
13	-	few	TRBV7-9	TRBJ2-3	TGTGCCACCCCGACGGCGGCCCAGGGTACGCAGTATTTT	CATPTAAQGTQYF